This T cell receptor (beta chain) was observed in a study of identical twins. Study results and caveats: Sequences that were beta out-of-frame showed weaker excess twin sharing.

This clonotype was detected a few times. Its antigen is as yet unknown. Carrying unique molecular identifiers, the cDNA also gained a universal primer site through template switching. TCRdb independently ran MiXCR on the 5' RACE reads; one entry per CDR3 protein. The profile shows a few hundred thousand distinct CDR3 sequences, more than 9% of them singletons. Germline V gene lookup returns CDR1 SGHAT and CDR2 FQNNGV. V lost 3 bases and J lost 3, with 12 bases in between. This CDR3 is built from 14 residues. The same sample was also used in a study of yellow fever vaccine responses in identical twins.

The sequencing sample was made of PBMCs. The TCR was taken from a woman younger than 30 in good health. The rearrangement links TRBV11-2 to TRBJ2-7; no definite D call. CDR3 sequence: CASSFSTGVYEQYF. Written as DNA, the CDR3 is TGTGCCAGCAGCTTCTCGACGGGTGTCTACGAGCAGTACTTC.